The following is a T cell receptor (beta chain) sequence with its context. The data were obtained in a study of blood T cell repertoires in COVID-19. Study background: Collection of acute and convalescent COVID-19 samples took place in the United States, Italy and Spain. T cells, B-cell-depleted T cells, or PBMCs supplied cDNA or gDNA.

Authors' methods: Estimates of nucleated cell counts were drawn from the amplification of reference gene primers. Assay: immunoSEQ multiplex PCR; the TCRdb copy retains only in-frame clones and omits some. That table is the source of V, J and clone size, and D and trimming were worked out from the DNA. Of about 150,000 clones in the sample, 70% to 90% were seen once. It was during active infection that Seattle patients were enrolled and then longitudinally followed. This CDR3 comprises 11 residues. Trimming took 4 bases from V and 5 from J, leaving 5 bases between them. Germline loops: CDR1 WSHSY, CDR2 SAAADI.

This TCR derives from an older man with COVID-19, enrolled during active disease. The chain recombines TRBV10-2 with TRBJ1-2; D is uncertain. Sequencing was performed on peripheral blood. The CDR3 sequence: CASSGLYGYTF. DNA of the CDR3: TGCGCCAGCAGTGGACTGTATGGCTACACCTTC.